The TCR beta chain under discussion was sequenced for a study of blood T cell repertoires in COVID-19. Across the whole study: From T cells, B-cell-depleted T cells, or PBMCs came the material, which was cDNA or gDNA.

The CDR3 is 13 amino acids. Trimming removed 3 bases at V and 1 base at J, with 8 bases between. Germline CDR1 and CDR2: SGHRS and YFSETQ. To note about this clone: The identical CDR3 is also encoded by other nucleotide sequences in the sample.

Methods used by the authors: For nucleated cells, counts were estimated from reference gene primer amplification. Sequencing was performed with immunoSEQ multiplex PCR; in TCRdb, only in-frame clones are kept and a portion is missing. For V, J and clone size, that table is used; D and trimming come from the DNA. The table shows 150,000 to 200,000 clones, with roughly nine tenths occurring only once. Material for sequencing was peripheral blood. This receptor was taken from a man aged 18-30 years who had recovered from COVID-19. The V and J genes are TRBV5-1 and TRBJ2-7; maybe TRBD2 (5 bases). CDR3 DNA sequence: TGCGCCAGCAGCTCCGGGGATTCCTACGAGCAGTACTTC. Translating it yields CASSSGDSYEQYF.